Following are 27 T cell receptor beta chains from one sample sequenced in a study of Graves' ophthalmopathy and Graves' hyperthyroidism. Using RNA transcripts, the TCR beta CDR3 regions were amplified. HTBI primers served in a first-round RT-PCR, which a second-round multiplex PCR followed. TCRdb passed the multiplex PCR reads through MiXCR, listing each CDR3 protein once. The table records over a million distinct CDR3 sequences, less than 45% of them present only once. Sequencing input: peripheral blood or thyroid tissue (not recorded which). The receptors shown here come from an adult man with Graves' hyperthyroidism.

In its sample, this clonotype was seen many times. J is TRBJ2-7 and V is TRBV5-6; 7 bases are shared with TRBD1. CDR3 length: 14 amino acids. Germline values: CDR1 SGHDT, CDR2 YYEEEE. V lost 0 bases, J lost 9 bases, and 9 bases stayed unmatched. CDR3 sequence reads: CASSLGTGSRWQYF. The CDR3 coding sequence is TGTGCCAGCAGCTTGGGGACAGGTTCTAGGTGGCAGTACTTC.

This clonotype was seen a handful of times. This rearrangement joins TRBV27 to TRBJ1-2; D is ambiguous. The CDR3 runs to 13 residues. Germline V gene sequence: CDR1 MNHEY, CDR2 SMNVEV (reference sequence). The V end lost 6 bases, the J end lost 2 bases, and 10 bases lay between the germline ends. CDR3 residues: CASRRRQNYGYTF. In nucleotides, the CDR3 is TGTGCCAGCAGACGTCGACAAAACTATGGCTACACCTTC.

The chain links TRBV13 to TRBJ2-2; D is unresolved. The CDR3 is 15 amino acids. The germline V gene has CDR1 PRHDT and CDR2 FYEKMQ (reference sequence). V was pared by 6 bases and J by 4 bases, with 15 bases between. CDR3: CASSYNRDFTGELFF. The CDR3 nucleotides are TGTGCCAGCAGTTACAACCGAGACTTCACCGGGGAGCTGTTTTTT.

This clonotype was recorded many times. The chain carries TRBV5-1 and TRBJ2-7; 14 bases agree with TRBD2. The germline gives CDR1 SGHRS, CDR2 YFSETQ. V dropped 3 bases and J dropped 3; count of bases not matched to a gene: 5. The CDR3 sequence is 16 residues long. CDR3 DNA sequence: TGCGCCAGCAGCTCCCGGACTAGCGGGAGGTACTACGAGCAGTACTTC. It yields the protein CASSSRTSGRYYEQYF. Full variable domain (remainder filled in from reference TRBV5-1 and TRBJ2-7): KAGVTQTPRYLIKTRGQQVTLSCSPISGHRSVSWYQQTPGQGLQFLFEYFSETQRNKGNFPGRFSGRQFSNSRSEMNVSTLELGDSALYLCASSSRTSGRYYEQYFGPGTRLTVT.

This clonotype was recorded a few times. The J gene is TRBJ1-3, the V gene TRBV6-5; 7 bases agree with TRBD1. The CDR3 is 14 residues long. With 6 bases clipped from V and 2 bases from J, the junction kept 4 bases outside the gene matches. Looked up from germline, CDR1 is MNHEY and CDR2 is SVGAGI. CDR3 residues: CASSTTGPGNTIYF. CDR3 in DNA: TGTGCCAGCAGCACGACAGGGCCTGGAAACACCATATATTTT.

This clonotype was found a few times. As DNA, the CDR3 is TGTGCCACCAGCAGGGCGGGGGAGGGCAATCAGCCCCAGCATTTT. Residues: CATSRAGEGNQPQHF. The rearrangement uses TRBV15 and TRBJ1-5; the D gene is possibly TRBD1 (5 bases). The V and J ends lost 3 bases and 2 bases respectively, with 11 bases between them. From germline, CDR1 is LNHNV and CDR2 YYDKDF (reference sequence). CDR3 length: 15 residues. Drawing the rest from reference TRBV15 and TRBJ1-5, the complete variable domain is DAMVIQNPRYQVTQFGKPVTLSCSQTLNHNVMYWYQQKSSQAPKLLFHYYDKDFNNEADTPDNFQSRRPNTSFCFLDIRSPGLGDTAMYLCATSRAGEGNQPQHFGDGTRLSIL.

This chain uses TRBV7-6 with TRBJ1-5; no reliable D call. Between the trimmed V and J ends, which lost 4 bases and 11 bases, there was a span of 18 bases. The germline V gene has CDR1 SGHVS and CDR2 FNYEAQ. The CDR3 has 14 amino acids. CDR3 sequence: CASSWTGTAGTQHF. For the CDR3, the DNA is TGTGCCAGCAGCTGGACGGGTACAGCGGGGACCCAGCATTTT.

The chain joins TRBV12-3 or TRBV12-4 to TRBJ1-1; 9 bases align to TRBD1. There are 16 residues in the CDR3. J lost 1 base, V lost 6 bases, and 9 bases had no gene match. The CDR3 is CASRRLGTGTNTEAFF. DNA of the CDR3: TGTGCCAGCAGACGCCTCGGGACAGGGACGAACACTGAAGCTTTCTTT.

This clonotype was seen only a few times. The chain uses TRBV12-3 or TRBV12-4 and TRBJ2-1; possibly TRBD2 for D (6 bases). CDR3 length: 16 residues. V lost 6 bases and J lost 7, with 22 bases in between. The CDR3: CASSRLRGEVYNEQFF. CDR3 sequence (DNA): TGTGCCAGCAGCCGACTGCGAGGGGAGGTATATAATGAGCAGTTCTTC.

The chain has TRBV29-1 and TRBJ2-7; 7 bases match TRBD1. The V segment lost 6 bases and the J segment 5 bases; nucleotides outside the gene matches: 13. The CDR3 has 14 residues. Germline assignment: CDR1 SQVTM and CDR2 ANQGSEA. CDR3 DNA sequence: TGCAGCGTGGGGGATGCAGGGGGTTTGCACGAGCAGTACTTC. Translated: CSVGDAGGLHEQYF.

The V and J genes are TRBV29-1 and TRBJ1-2; 8 bases are shared with TRBD1. The germline V gene encodes CDR1 SQVTM and CDR2 ANQGSEA. V gave up 6 bases and J gave up 6 bases; unmatched junction bases: 12. CDR3 length equals 14 residues. CDR3 DNA sequence: TGCAGCGTCCTCAGCCCCGGGACAGGCCATGGCTACACCTTC. Amino acids: CSVLSPGTGHGYTF.

This clonotype has at least ten counts. The rearrangement uses TRBV11-1 and TRBJ2-5; D ambiguous. Germline CDR1 is SGHAT and CDR2 is FQDESV (reference sequence). The CDR3 extends over 13 amino acids. V gave up 2 bases and J gave up 4 bases, with 8 bases separating them. In DNA form, the CDR3 reads TGTGCCAGCAGCTTATCTACTGCAGAGACCCAGTACTTC. Its protein product is CASSLSTAETQYF.

The chain recombines TRBV6-6 with TRBJ1-2, with 9 bases that match TRBD1. This CDR3 has 16 residues. The germline V gene encodes CDR1 MNHNY and CDR2 SVGAGI (reference sequence). The junction had 9 bases not matched to a gene; V was cut back by 5 bases and J by 2 bases. The CDR3 bases are TGTGCCAGCAGTCGTGTTACAGGGGGCGCAAACTATGGCTACACCTTC. Residues: CASSRVTGGANYGYTF.

A word on this clonotype: A junction boundary mismatches the germline segment, possibly from a read error. The chain joins TRBV11-2 to TRBJ1-6, with D possibly being TRBD1 (6 bases). CDR3 size: 15 residues. Germline values: CDR1 SGHAT, CDR2 FQNNGV. The CDR3: CTSRPGGRGNSPLHF. The CDR3, as DNA: TGTACCAGCAGGCCCGGGGGCAGGGGAAATTCACCCCTCCACTTT.

There are a few counts of this clonotype. The CDR3: CASSQAGPGGDYGYTF. The CDR3 DNA follows: TGCGCCAGCAGCCAAGCTGGGCCAGGGGGCGACTATGGCTACACCTTC. V is TRBV4-1 and J is TRBJ1-2, with TRBD1 matching 8 bases. CDR3 size: 16 residues. V gave up 1 base and J gave up 3 bases; unmatched junction bases: 7. Germline V gene data show CDR1 as MGHRA and CDR2 as YSYEKL.

This clonotype was recorded at least ten times. The V and J genes are TRBV19 and TRBJ1-2; TRBD1 is a possible D gene (6 bases). This CDR3 contains 16 residues. Looked up from germline, CDR1 is LNHDA and CDR2 is SQIVND (reference sequence). Trimming stripped 7 bases from V and 4 bases from J, with 22 bases between. The CDR3 bases are TGTGCCAGTACCACGCCCCAACCGGGACATCGCTATGGCTACACCTTC. Protein product: CASTTPQPGHRYGYTF.

This clonotype was detected only a few times. The chain employs TRBV15 and TRBJ1-2; 7 positions agree with TRBD1. V dropped 0 bases and J dropped 8; count of bases not matched to a gene: 18. The CDR3 has 18 residues. The V gene's germline CDR1 is LNHNV and CDR2 YYDKDF (reference sequence). In nucleotides, the CDR3 is TGTGCCACCAGCAGAGAACCCCCCAGAGGCGGGACAGCTCGCGGCTACACCTTC. This sequence encodes CATSREPPRGGTARGYTF.

This chain links TRBV25-1 with TRBJ2-7; 8 nucleotides line up with TRBD1. This CDR3 comprises 15 residues. The V segment lost 4 bases and the J segment 2 bases; nucleotides outside the gene matches: 7. Germline CDR1 MGHDK, CDR2 SYGVNS. The CDR3 loop reads CASSGPGTGTYEQYF. CDR3 DNA sequence: TGTGCCAGCAGTGGACCCGGGACAGGCACCTACGAGCAGTACTTC.

This chain joins TRBV10-3 and TRBJ1-5, with D perhaps matching TRBD1 (5 bases). Trimming pared 8 bases from V and 7 bases from J, leaving 12 bases between. CDR1 ENHRY and CDR2 SYGVKD come from the germline V gene. The CDR3 loop spans 12 amino acids. The CDR3 is CAIGQSDQPQHF. The DNA of the CDR3 is TGTGCCATCGGACAATCGGACCAGCCCCAGCATTTT.

The V call is TRBV7-9, the J call TRBJ2-3; D ambiguous. Per the germline V gene, CDR1 is SEHNR and CDR2 is FQNEAQ (reference sequence). Trimming shortened V by 3 bases and J by 6 bases, and 16 bases separated the two germline ends. This CDR3 comprises 15 residues. The CDR3 here is CASSFADGWADTQYF. CDR3 DNA sequence: TGTGCCAGCAGCTTTGCGGATGGTTGGGCCGATACGCAGTATTTT.

This clonotype was seen many times. The CDR3 reads CASGQGAQETQYF. The CDR3 region has the DNA TGCGCCAGCGGACAGGGGGCCCAAGAGACCCAGTACTTC. The genes are TRBV5-1 and TRBJ2-5, with TRBD1 identical over 11 bases. CDR1 and CDR2 (germline): SGHRS, YFSETQ. CDR3 length equals 13 residues. V lost 7 bases and J lost 1; bases outside the gene matches: 0. Full variable domain (rest looked up from reference TRBV5-1 and TRBJ2-5): KAGVTQTPRYLIKTRGQQVTLSCSPISGHRSVSWYQQTPGQGLQFLFEYFSETQRNKGNFPGRFSGRQFSNSRSEMNVSTLELGDSALYLCASGQGAQETQYFGPGTRLLVL.

J is TRBJ2-2 and V is TRBV4-3, with 9 bases aligning to TRBD2. The germline gives CDR1 LGHNA, CDR2 YSLEER. The CDR3 covers 17 residues. Unmatched junction bases numbered 7, after V lost 1 base and J lost 4 bases. This chain's CDR3 is CASSQGLAGPSTGELFF. The DNA of the CDR3 is TGCGCCAGCAGCCAAGGGCTAGCGGGACCGAGCACCGGGGAGCTGTTTTTT.

The chain employs TRBV9 and TRBJ1-1; D is unresolved. CDR1 and CDR2 (germline): SGDLS, YYNGEE. The CDR3 is 15 amino acids. Trimming stripped 4 bases from V and 1 base from J, with 14 bases between. The CDR3 loop reads CASSLDRLRNTEAFF. Here the CDR3 DNA reads TGTGCCAGCAGCTTAGATCGACTGAGGAACACTGAAGCTTTCTTT.

The rearrangement joins TRBV15 to TRBJ2-7; D gene unclear. The CDR3 spans 12 residues. Trimming took off 7 bases at V and 3 bases at J, with 10 bases between the two ends. The germline V gene has CDR1 LNHNV and CDR2 YYDKDF (reference sequence). The CDR3, as DNA: TGTGCCACCACTGGGGAAGGCTACGAGCAGTACTTC. It is translated as CATTGEGYEQYF.

This clonotype has a count of ten or more. The chain is built from TRBV19 and TRBJ1-5; no clear D gene. This CDR3 contains 10 residues. Looked up from germline, CDR1 is LNHDA and CDR2 is SQIVND (reference sequence). Trimming stripped 7 bases from V and 7 bases from J, with 5 bases between. CDR3 sequence (DNA): TGTGCCAGTAAAGTCCAGCCCCAGCATTTT. Translated, it gives CASKVQPQHF.

There are a few counts of this clonotype. The gene calls are TRBV20-1 and TRBJ1-2; 10 nucleotides align to TRBD1. The germline V gene has CDR1 DFQATT and CDR2 SNEGSKA (reference sequence). The V and J ends lost 2 bases and 4 bases, in that order; junction bases with no gene match: 10. CDR3 length: 16 residues. CDR3 sequence: CSARSAGTGASYGYTF. The CDR3 nucleotides are TGCAGTGCTAGATCTGCCGGGACAGGGGCTTCCTATGGCTACACCTTC.

This clonotype has a count of ten or more. The chain combines TRBV7-9 with TRBJ2-7; D ambiguous. V was shortened by 3 bases and J by 0 bases, with 12 bases between the two germline ends. The germline V gene encodes CDR1 SEHNR and CDR2 FQNEAQ (reference sequence). This CDR3 has 15 residues. The CDR3 DNA sequence: TGTGCCAGCAGCTTTTCGACGGAAAGCTCCTACGAGCAGTACTTC. It is translated as CASSFSTESSYEQYF.